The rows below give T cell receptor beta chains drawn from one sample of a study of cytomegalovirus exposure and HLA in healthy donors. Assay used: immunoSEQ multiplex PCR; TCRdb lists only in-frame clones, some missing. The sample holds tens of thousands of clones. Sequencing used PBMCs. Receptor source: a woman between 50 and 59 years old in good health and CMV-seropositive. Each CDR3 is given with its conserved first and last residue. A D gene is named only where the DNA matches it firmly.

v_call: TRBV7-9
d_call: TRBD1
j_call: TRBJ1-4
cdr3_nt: TGTGCCAGCGGATCGACAGGGGGTCGGGAAAAACTGTTTTTT
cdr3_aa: CASGSTGGREKLFF

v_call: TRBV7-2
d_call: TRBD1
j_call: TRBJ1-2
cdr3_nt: TGTGCCAGCAGCTTAGACGAGGGGGCGCTCGGCTATGGCTACACCTTC
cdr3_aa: CASSLDEGALGYGYTF

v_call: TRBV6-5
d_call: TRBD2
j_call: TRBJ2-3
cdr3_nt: TGTGCCAGCAGTTTCGTAGCGGGGGCCGTGGATACGCAGTATTTT
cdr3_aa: CASSFVAGAVDTQYF

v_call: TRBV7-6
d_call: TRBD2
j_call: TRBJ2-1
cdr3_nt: TGTGCCAGCAGCCCCGGACTAGCGGAGCCCAATGAGCAGTTCTTC
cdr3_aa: CASSPGLAEPNEQFF

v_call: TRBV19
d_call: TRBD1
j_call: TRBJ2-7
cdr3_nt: TGTGCCAGTAGTATAGGTCAGGGGGCAGTCAACGAGCAGTACTTC
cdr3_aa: CASSIGQGAVNEQYF

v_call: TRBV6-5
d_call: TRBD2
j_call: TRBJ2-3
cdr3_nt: TGTGCCAGCAGCCCAGCGGGGTACACAGATACGCAGTATTTT
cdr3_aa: CASSPAGYTDTQYF

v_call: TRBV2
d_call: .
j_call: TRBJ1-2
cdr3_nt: TGTGCCAGCAGTGAACGGCGGTTCAATGGTGGCTACACCTTC
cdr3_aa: CASSERRFNGGYTF

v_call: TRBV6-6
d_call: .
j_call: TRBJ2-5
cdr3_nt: TGTGCCAGCAGTTACGCGGCGGGGGCCGGAGTGAAGACCCAGTACTTC
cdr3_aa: CASSYAAGAGVKTQYF

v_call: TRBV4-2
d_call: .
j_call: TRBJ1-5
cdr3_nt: TGTGCCAGCAGCCACACCGAGAGGGCTCAGCCCCAGCATTTT
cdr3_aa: CASSHTERAQPQHF

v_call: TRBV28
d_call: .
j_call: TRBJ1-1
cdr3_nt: TGTGCCAGCAGTTCCGCCAATTCCGGGGCTTTCTTT
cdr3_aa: CASSSANSGAFF

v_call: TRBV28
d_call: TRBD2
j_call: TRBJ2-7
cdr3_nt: TGTGCCAGCAGTTGGGAGGGCGAGCAGTACTTC
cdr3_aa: CASSWEGEQYF

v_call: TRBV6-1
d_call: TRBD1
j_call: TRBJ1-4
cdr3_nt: TGTGCCAGCAGCCTGGAGGGGGCAACCAATGAAAAACTGTTTTTT
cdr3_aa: CASSLEGATNEKLFF

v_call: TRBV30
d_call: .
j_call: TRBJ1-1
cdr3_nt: TGTGCCTGGAGTCCGGCCGGGTACACTGAAGCTTTCTTT
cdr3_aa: CAWSPAGYTEAFF

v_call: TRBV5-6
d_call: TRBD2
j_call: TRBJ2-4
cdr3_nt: TGTGCCAGCAGCTCGGGACTAGCGGGGGGCATTCAGTACTTC
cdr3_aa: CASSSGLAGGIQYF

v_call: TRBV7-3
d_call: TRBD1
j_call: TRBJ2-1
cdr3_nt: TGTGCCAGCAGCGGGGGACAGGGGAACTACAATGAGCAGTTCTTC
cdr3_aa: CASSGGQGNYNEQFF

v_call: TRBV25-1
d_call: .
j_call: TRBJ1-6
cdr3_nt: TGTGCCAGCAGTGAAACAGGGTATTCACCCCTCCACTTT
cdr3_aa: CASSETGYSPLHF

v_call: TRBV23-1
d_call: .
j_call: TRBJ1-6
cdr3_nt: TGCGCCAGCAGTCGCCATGAGTTGCCGAATTCACCCCTCCACTTT
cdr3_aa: CASSRHELPNSPLHF

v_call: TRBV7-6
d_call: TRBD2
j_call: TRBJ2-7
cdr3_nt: TGTGCCAGCAGCTTATGGGAGGGGTCATCCTACGAGCAGTACTTC
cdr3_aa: CASSLWEGSSYEQYF

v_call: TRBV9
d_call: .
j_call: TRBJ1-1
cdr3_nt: TGTGCCAGCAGCGTGGAGGGCCGGACCACTGAAGCTTTCTTT
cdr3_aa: CASSVEGRTTEAFF

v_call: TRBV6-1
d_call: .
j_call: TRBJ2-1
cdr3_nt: TGTGCCAGCAGTGAAATGAGGTACAATGAGCAGTTCTTC
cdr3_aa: CASSEMRYNEQFF

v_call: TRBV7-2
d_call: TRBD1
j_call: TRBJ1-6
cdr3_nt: TGTGCCAGCAGCCCGAGACAGGGAACACCCCTCCACTTT
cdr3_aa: CASSPRQGTPLHF

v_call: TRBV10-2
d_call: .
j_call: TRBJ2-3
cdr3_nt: TGCGCCAGCAGTGATAAGAGCGGTAGCGTGAGTAATACGCAGTATTTT
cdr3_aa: CASSDKSGSVSNTQYF

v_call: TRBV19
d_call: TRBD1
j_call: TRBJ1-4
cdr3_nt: TGTGCCAGTAGGCTTACTCAGGGGGTTAATGAAAAACTGTTTTTT
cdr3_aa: CASRLTQGVNEKLFF

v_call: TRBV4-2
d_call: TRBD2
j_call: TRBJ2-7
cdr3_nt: TGTGCCAGCAGCCAAGACGGCCTAGCGGGAGTCGGGCAGTACTTC
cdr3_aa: CASSQDGLAGVGQYF

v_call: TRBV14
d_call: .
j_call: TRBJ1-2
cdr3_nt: TGTGCCAGCAGCCCTGCCGGGTTAGCTAACTATGGCTACACCTTC
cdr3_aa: CASSPAGLANYGYTF

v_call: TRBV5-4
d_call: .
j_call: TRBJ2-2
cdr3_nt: TGTGCCAGCAGCCCAAGAGGGGGGGACCCCACCGGGGAGCTGTTTTTT
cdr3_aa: CASSPRGGDPTGELFF

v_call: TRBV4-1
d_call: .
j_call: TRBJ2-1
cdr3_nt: TGCGCCAGCAGCCAGTCTCTAGGGACATTCTACAATGAGCAGTTCTTC
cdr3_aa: CASSQSLGTFYNEQFF

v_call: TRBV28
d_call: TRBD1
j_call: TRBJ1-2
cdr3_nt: TGTGCCAGCGGGACAGGGATCTATGGCTACACCTTC
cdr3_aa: CASGTGIYGYTF

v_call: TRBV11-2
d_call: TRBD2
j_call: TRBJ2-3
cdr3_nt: TGTGCCAGCAGCTTCCGGACTAGCGGGGGCACAGATACGCAGTATTTT
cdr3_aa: CASSFRTSGGTDTQYF

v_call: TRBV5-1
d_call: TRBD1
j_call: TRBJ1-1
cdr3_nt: TGCGCCAGCAGCCCTCACCAGACAGGGAGCACTGAAGCTTTCTTT
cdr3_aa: CASSPHQTGSTEAFF

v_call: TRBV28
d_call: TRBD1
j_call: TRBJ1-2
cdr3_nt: TGTGCCAGCAGTTTTCGGCGACAGGGGGCGGAACTGAATGGCTACACCTTC
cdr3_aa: CASSFRRQGAELNGYTF

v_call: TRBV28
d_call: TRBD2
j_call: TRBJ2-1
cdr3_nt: TGTGCCAGCAGACAGACTAGCGGGGCCAATTACAATGAGCAGTTCTTC
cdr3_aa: CASRQTSGANYNEQFF